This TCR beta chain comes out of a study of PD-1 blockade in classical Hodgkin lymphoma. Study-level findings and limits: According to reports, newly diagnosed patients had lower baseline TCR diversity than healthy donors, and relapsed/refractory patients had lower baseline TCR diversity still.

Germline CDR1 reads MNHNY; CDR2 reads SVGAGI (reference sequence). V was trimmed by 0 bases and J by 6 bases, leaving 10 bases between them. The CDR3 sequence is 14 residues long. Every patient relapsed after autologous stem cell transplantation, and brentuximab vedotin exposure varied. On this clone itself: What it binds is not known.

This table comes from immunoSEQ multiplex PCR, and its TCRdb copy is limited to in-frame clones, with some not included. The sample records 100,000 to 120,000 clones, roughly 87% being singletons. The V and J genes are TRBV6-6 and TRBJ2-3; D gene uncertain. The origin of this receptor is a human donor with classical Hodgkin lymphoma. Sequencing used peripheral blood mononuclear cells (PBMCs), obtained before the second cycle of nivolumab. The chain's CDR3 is CASSYSPGSDTQYF. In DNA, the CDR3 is TGTGCCAGCAGTTACTCCCCCGGCTCGGATACGCAGTATTTT.